One and the same sample provided the 30 T cell receptor beta chains below, sequenced in a study of cytomegalovirus exposure and HLA in healthy donors. PCR was performed using 60 Vbeta and 13 Jbeta primers. The protocol was immunoSEQ multiplex PCR, while the TCRdb copy is restricted to in-frame clones and leaves out a portion. The sample contains about 73,000 clones, 65% to 80% of which appear only once. The sample taken for sequencing was PBMCs. The receptors here all came from a man in his sixties or seventies in good health and CMV-seronegative.

The chain links TRBV6-1 to TRBJ1-4; no firm D call. Looked up from germline, CDR1 is MNHNS and CDR2 is SASEGT. The CDR3 sequence is 13 residues long. Trimming left V 8 bases short and J 6 bases short, with 13 bases between. The CDR3 DNA sequence: TGTGCCAGCTCACGCGAGGTTTATGAAAAACTGTTTTTT. Translation: CASSREVYEKLFF.

The chain links TRBV7-2 to TRBJ1-4; 10 positions agree with TRBD1. Germline lookup yields CDR1 SGHTA and CDR2 FQGNSA. The ends lost 5 bases at V and 5 bases at J; junction bases unmatched: 2. The CDR3 runs 14 residues. This CDR3 is CASSLTGGNEKLFF. The CDR3 region has the DNA TGTGCCAGCAGCCTGACAGGGGGCAATGAAAAACTGTTTTTT.

V usage is TRBV6-6 and J usage is TRBJ1-1; no firm D call. Trimming took off 0 bases at V and 3 bases at J, with 11 bases between the two ends. The CDR3 sequence is 15 residues long. Germline V gene lookup returns CDR1 MNHNY and CDR2 SVGAGI (reference sequence). The DNA for the CDR3 is TGTGCCAGCAGTTACTCGACGAGCGGATACACTGAAGCTTTCTTT. As protein: CASSYSTSGYTEAFF.

This rearrangement joins TRBV12-5 to TRBJ2-7; D possibly corresponds to TRBD2 (5 bases). The length of the CDR3 is 12 residues. The V gene lost 11 bases and the J gene lost 2 bases, with 13 bases spanning the gap. CDR1 and CDR2 (germline): LGHNT, FRNRAP. The CDR3 spells CASGSQPYEQYF. CDR3 in DNA: TGTGCTTCGGGATCTCAACCCTACGAGCAGTACTTC.

The chain combines TRBV7-9 with TRBJ2-3; the match to TRBD2 covers 9 bases. This CDR3 is built from 15 residues. The germline CDR1 and CDR2 sequences are SEHNR and FQNEAQ (reference sequence). Trimming at V came to 3 bases and at J to 2 bases, leaving 3 bases not matched to a gene. The CDR3 region is CASSLSGRNTDTQYF. As DNA, the CDR3 is TGTGCCAGCAGCTTGAGCGGGAGGAACACAGATACGCAGTATTTT.

The chain links TRBV6-6 to TRBJ1-2; the match to TRBD1 covers 10 bases. After removal of 6 bases from V and 7 bases from J, the junction contained 11 bases not matched to a gene. The CDR3 is 15 amino acids. Germline values: CDR1 MNHNY, CDR2 SVGAGI (reference sequence). CDR3 in amino acids: CASRDPGTGVGGYTF. CDR3 DNA sequence: TGTGCCAGCAGGGATCCCGGGACAGGGGTTGGTGGCTACACCTTC.

This clone was observed a handful of times. V usage is TRBV6-5 and J usage is TRBJ2-7; TRBD2 aligns across 10 bases. V lost 1 base, J lost 4 bases, and 4 bases stayed unmatched. This CDR3 is 15 amino acids long. Germline V gives CDR1 MNHEY, CDR2 SVGAGI. CDR3 region: CASSYWSGGAYEQYF. CDR3 bases: TGTGCCAGCAGTTACTGGAGCGGGGGGGCTTACGAGCAGTACTTC.

The rearrangement links TRBV13 to TRBJ2-3; 13 bases map to TRBD2. Germline values: CDR1 PRHDT, CDR2 FYEKMQ (reference sequence). This CDR3 has 17 amino acids. Germline trimming cut 2 bases from V and 4 bases from J; bases unmatched to any gene: 6. CDR3 sequence (DNA): TGTGCCAGCAGCTTAAAAACTAGCGGGAGGGGGCCAGATACGCAGTATTTT. Its protein is CASSLKTSGRGPDTQYF. The full variable domain, rest sourced from reference TRBV13 and TRBJ2-3, is AAGVIQSPRHLIKEKRETATLKCYPIPRHDTVYWYQQGPGQDPQFLISFYEKMQSDKGSIPDRFSAQQFSDYHSELNMSSLELGDSALYFCASSLKTSGRGPDTQYFGPGTRLTVL.

The chain is built from TRBV4-1 and TRBJ2-1; 9 bases map to TRBD2. CDR1 is MGHRA and CDR2 is YSYEKL in the germline V gene. CDR3 length equals 17 residues. The trim removed 4 bases at V and 0 bases at J, leaving 7 bases unmatched. In DNA, the CDR3 is TGCGCCAGCAGCCTAAGGTCTAGCGGGACCTCCTACAATGAGCAGTTCTTC. This codes for CASSLRSSGTSYNEQFF.

The chain links TRBV29-1 to TRBJ1-3; TRBD1 is a possible D gene (6 bases). The CDR3 loop spans 12 amino acids. Trimming removed 7 bases from V and 5 bases from J, with 12 bases in between. Germline V gives CDR1 SQVTM, CDR2 ANQGSEA. CDR3 DNA sequence: TGCAGCGCCGGGACAACTAGAAACACCATATATTTT. Translation: CSAGTTRNTIYF. Variable domain in full (rest from reference TRBV29-1 and TRBJ1-3): SAVISQKPSRDICQRGTSLTIQCQVDSQVTMMFWYRQQPGQSLTLIATANQGSEATYESGFVIDKFPISRPNLTFSTLTVSNMSPEDSSIYLCSAGTTRNTIYFGEGSWLTVV.

The rearrangement joins TRBV4-3 to TRBJ2-1; weak D call: TRBD2 (5 bases). V lost 4 bases, J lost 2 bases, and 15 bases lay in between. Germline V CDR1 and CDR2: LGHNA, YSLEER. The CDR3 is 16 amino acids. CDR3 in amino acids: CASSPGGRGTYNEQFF. In DNA, the CDR3 is TGCGCCAGCAGCCCCGGAGGTCGGGGTACCTACAATGAGCAGTTCTTC.

This chain links TRBV5-1 with TRBJ1-2; TRBD1 might be the D (6 bases). Trimming left V 1 base short and J 2 bases short, with 12 bases between. The CDR3 runs 15 residues. Per the germline V gene, CDR1 is SGHRS and CDR2 is YFSETQ. DNA for the CDR3: TGCGCCAGCAGCTTGACAGGGAGTAGAAACTATGGCTACACCTTC. Residues: CASSLTGSRNYGYTF.

This clone was seen once. This chain uses TRBV12-5 with TRBJ2-1; 10 bases map to TRBD1. The CDR3 length is 16 residues. Germline V CDR1 and CDR2: LGHNT, FRNRAP. The V and J ends lost 1 base and 7 bases, in that order; junction bases with no gene match: 7. As DNA, the CDR3 is TGTGCTAGTGGTTTGGGGACAGGGGGATGGCTGAATGAGCAGTTCTTC. Protein: CASGLGTGGWLNEQFF.

The DNA of the CDR3 is TGTGCCAGCAGCCTACAGTATGGCTACACCTTC. As protein: CASSLQYGYTF. The chain has TRBV2 and TRBJ1-2; no reliable D call. The V end was cut by 6 bases, the J end by 5 bases, with 7 bases between. The CDR3 totals 11 residues. The germline V gene has CDR1 SNHLY and CDR2 FYNNEI.

The chain carries TRBV18 and TRBJ2-1; the match to TRBD1 covers 8 bases. Germline-derived CDR1 and CDR2 are KGHSH and LQKENI. Trimming at V came to 3 bases and at J to 8 bases, leaving 6 bases not matched to a gene. The CDR3 sequence is 14 residues long. CDR3 coding DNA: TGTGCCAGCTCACCTAGGACAGGGAACGATGAGCAGTTCTTC. Its protein is CASSPRTGNDEQFF.

The V gene is TRBV7-2, the J gene TRBJ1-2, with D unresolved. Trimming stripped 1 base from V and 2 bases from J, with 8 bases between. Germline values: CDR1 SGHTA, CDR2 FQGNSA. The CDR3 has 14 amino acids. The CDR3 nucleotides are TGTGCCAGCAGCTTAGGAGGCGTAAACTATGGCTACACCTTC. As protein: CASSLGGVNYGYTF.

The chain has TRBV6-5 and TRBJ2-5; a possible D gene is TRBD2 (5 bases). CDR3 length equals 15 residues. The V end lost 6 bases, the J end lost 5 bases, and 19 bases lay between the germline ends. Germline V CDR1 and CDR2: MNHEY, SVGAGI. Written as DNA, the CDR3 is TGTGCCAGCAGCCAAACACTAGGGAAATGGGAGACCCAGTACTTC. Encoded protein: CASSQTLGKWETQYF.

The gene calls are TRBV20-1 and TRBJ1-1; D gene unclear. CDR1 is DFQATT and CDR2 is SNEGSKA in the germline V gene (reference sequence). There are 9 residues in the CDR3. V dropped 3 bases and J dropped 7 bases, with 3 bases sitting between them. CDR3 nucleotide sequence: TGCAGTGCTAGCAGTGAAGCTTTCTTT. Its protein product is CSASSEAFF.

V usage is TRBV9 and J usage is TRBJ2-1; 11 bases map to TRBD2. The CDR3 length is 16 residues. With V trimmed by 4 bases and J by 5 bases, 8 bases remained unmatched. Germline V CDR1 and CDR2: SGDLS, YYNGEE. The CDR3 region is CASSSEGTSGHNEQFF. CDR3 DNA sequence: TGTGCCAGCAGCTCTGAGGGGACTAGCGGCCACAATGAGCAGTTCTTC. Full variable domain (missing parts from reference TRBV9 and TRBJ2-1): DSGVTQTPKHLITATGQRVTLRCSPRSGDLSVYWYQQSLDQGLQFLIQYYNGEERAKGNILERFSAQQFPDLHSELNLSSLELGDSALYFCASSSEGTSGHNEQFFGPGTRLTVL.

The chain combines TRBV5-1 with TRBJ1-6; 8 nucleotides line up with TRBD1. V dropped 1 base and J dropped 9; count of bases not matched to a gene: 6. The CDR3 is made up of 15 amino acids. From germline, CDR1 is SGHRS and CDR2 YFSETQ. CDR3 nucleotide sequence: TGCGCCAGCAGCTTGAGTGACAGGGGTTTTTCACCCCTCCACTTT. It encodes CASSLSDRGFSPLHF.

CDR3 protein: CAWDRSMGNTIYF. The CDR3, as DNA: TGTGCCTGGGATCGGTCGATGGGAAACACCATATATTTT. The J gene is TRBJ1-3, the V gene TRBV30; D call uncertain. Germline values: CDR1 GTSNPN, CDR2 SVGIG (reference sequence). The CDR3 is 13 amino acids. The ends were cut back, 5 bases at V and 4 bases at J, with 12 bases in the middle.

This clone was seen a few times. This chain uses TRBV5-1 with TRBJ1-4; D unclear. Germline CDR1 is SGHRS and CDR2 is YFSETQ. V was shortened by 0 bases and J by 4 bases, with 7 bases between the two germline ends. The CDR3 extends over 14 amino acids. CDR3: CASSLDPSNEKLFF. The CDR3 DNA reads TGCGCCAGCAGCTTGGATCCCAGTAATGAAAAACTGTTTTTT.

The V gene is TRBV2, the J gene TRBJ2-7, with D maybe TRBD1 (6 bases). This CDR3 has 12 amino acids. V lost 5 bases and J lost 4, with 9 bases in between. Germline V gene sequence: CDR1 SNHLY, CDR2 FYNNEI. CDR3 amino acids: CASSIQGYEQYF. The CDR3 DNA reads as TGTGCCAGCAGTATACAGGGTTACGAGCAGTACTTC. The full variable domain, completed using reference TRBV2 and TRBJ2-7, is EPEVTQTPSHQVTQMGQEVILRCVPISNHLYFYWYRQILGQKVEFLVSFYNNEISEKSEIFDDQFSVERPDGSNFTLKIRSTKLEDSAMYFCASSIQGYEQYFGPGTRLTVT.

V is TRBV18 and J is TRBJ1-1; TRBD1 matches 8 bases. CDR1 and CDR2 from the germline V gene are KGHSH and LQKENI. Unmatched junction bases numbered 10, after V lost 6 bases and J lost 10 bases. CDR3 length equals 13 residues. The CDR3 here is CASSAGGSGIAFF. DNA of the CDR3: TGTGCCAGCTCCGCAGGGGGCTCAGGGATAGCTTTCTTT.

V is TRBV11-3 and J is TRBJ2-1; 8 positions agree with TRBD1. Looked up from germline, CDR1 is SGHNT and CDR2 is YENEEA. Germline trimming cut 1 base from V and 4 bases from J; bases unmatched to any gene: 3. CDR3 length equals 15 residues. The CDR3 nucleotides read TGTGCCAGCAGCTTAGCAGGGGGCCTATACAATGAGCAGTTCTTC. Translated: CASSLAGGLYNEQFF. Drawing the rest from reference TRBV11-3 and TRBJ2-1, the complete variable domain is EAGVVQSPRYKIIEKKQPVAFWCNPISGHNTLYWYLQNLGQGPELLIRYENEEAVDDSQLPKDRFSAERLKGVDSTLKIQPAELGDSAVYLCASSLAGGLYNEQFFGPGTRLTVL.

V is TRBV5-6 and J is TRBJ2-5, with a tentative D call TRBD2 (6 bases). This CDR3 has 14 residues. The V end lost 4 bases, the J end lost 6 bases, and 16 bases lay between the germline ends. The germline V gene encodes CDR1 SGHDT and CDR2 YYEEEE. The CDR3 loop is CASSPGLRTKTQYF. The CDR3 DNA reads TGTGCCAGCAGCCCGGGACTCCGCACGAAGACCCAGTACTTC.

This clone was seen a few times. The chain joins TRBV6-5 to TRBJ2-2; 7 bases agree with TRBD2. V lost 0 bases, J lost 6 bases, and 4 bases stayed unmatched. From germline, CDR1 is MNHEY and CDR2 SVGAGI. The CDR3 consists of 15 residues. In DNA form, the CDR3 reads TGTGCCAGCAGTTACTCGGGAGGGTTGGCCGGGGAGCTGTTTTTT. Translating gives CASSYSGGLAGELFF.

The chain carries TRBV6-1 and TRBJ2-1, with 8 positions matching TRBD2. CDR1 is MNHNS and CDR2 is SASEGT in the germline V gene. V shed 10 bases and J 7 bases; nucleotides not matched to a gene: 9. The CDR3 sequence is 13 residues long. Here the CDR3 reads CAIKTGGGNEQFF. For the CDR3, the DNA is TGTGCCATAAAAACGGGAGGGGGGAATGAGCAGTTCTTC.

The chain joins TRBV4-3 to TRBJ1-6; D might be TRBD1 (6 bases). Trimming shortened V by 1 base and J by 7 bases, and 26 bases separated the two germline ends. This CDR3 has 20 residues. CDR1 is LGHNA and CDR2 is YSLEER in the germline V gene. The CDR3 DNA is TGCGCCAGCAGCCAAGCGTTAAAAGGCGGGGGGCTTACCCGAAATTCACCCCTCCACTTT. Its translation is CASSQALKGGGLTRNSPLHF.

The chain couples TRBV9 to TRBJ2-3, with TRBD1 as a possible D gene (6 bases). This CDR3 contains 15 residues. In germline, CDR1 is SGDLS, CDR2 YYNGEE. V lost 6 bases, J lost 0 bases, and 14 bases lay in between. In DNA, the CDR3 is TGTGCCAGCACACAGGGACCCCCTAGCACAGATACGCAGTATTTT. It is translated as CASTQGPPSTDTQYF.